The 11 T cell receptor beta chains listed next were all sequenced from one sample in a study of blood T cell repertoires in COVID-19. Measured with immunoSEQ multiplex PCR; TCRdb has only the in-frame clones, and not every one. The sample holds roughly 80,000 clones; 70% to 90% are singletons and the top ten take approximately 4.4%. Sequenced input: peripheral blood. Every receptor here comes from a woman of 80 years or more with acute or convalescent COVID-19.

The chain carries TRBV5-1 and TRBJ1-1; D may be TRBD1 (6 bases). CDR3 size: 15 residues. Trimming stripped 4 bases from V and 0 bases from J, with 13 bases between. In germline, CDR1 is SGHRS, CDR2 YFSETQ. The CDR3 DNA sequence: TGCGCCAGCAGCATTGGGACACACATGAACACTGAAGCTTTCTTT. Translated, it gives CASSIGTHMNTEAFF.

V and J are TRBV19 and TRBJ2-3, with 14 nucleotides matching TRBD2. This CDR3 contains 17 residues. Germline V gene data show CDR1 as LNHDA and CDR2 as SQIVND (reference sequence). Trimming took 4 bases from V and 5 from J; bases not matched to a gene: 8. The CDR3 DNA reads TGTGCCAGTAGTACAGGGACTAGCGGGAGATATGGAGATACGCAGTATTTT. Amino acid sequence: CASSTGTSGRYGDTQYF.

V and J are TRBV12-5 and TRBJ2-2; TRBD1 aligns across 9 bases. The J segment lost 1 base and the V segment lost 6 bases, leaving 18 bases of the junction unmatched. The V gene's germline CDR1 is LGHNT and CDR2 FRNRAP. This CDR3 has 20 residues. The CDR3 DNA reads as TGTGCTAGTGGGACCGGACAGGGGAGGGTTATGATAGTGAACACCGGGGAGCTGTTTTTT. Translation gives CASGTGQGRVMIVNTGELFF.

The chain combines TRBV10-3 with TRBJ2-7; tentatively, D is TRBD2 (6 bases). CDR1 and CDR2 (germline): ENHRY, SYGVKD. V gave up 6 bases and J gave up 1 base, with 19 bases separating them. The CDR3 covers 16 residues. This CDR3 is CAISDGGPPGSYEQYF. The CDR3 coding sequence is TGTGCCATCAGCGACGGGGGACCGCCGGGGTCCTACGAGCAGTACTTC.

The J gene is TRBJ2-1, the V gene TRBV3-1 (or the pseudogene TRBV3-2), with D maybe TRBD2 (5 bases). V was cut by 0 bases and J by 6 bases, with 15 bases left in between. The CDR3 extends over 16 amino acids. Germline lookup yields CDR1 LGHDT and CDR2 YNNKEL (reference sequence). CDR3 loop: CASSQEKLGKGNEQFF. As DNA, the CDR3 is TGTGCCAGCAGCCAAGAAAAACTAGGAAAGGGCAATGAGCAGTTCTTC.

This chain links TRBV5-4 with TRBJ1-3; 11 bases match TRBD1. CDR3 size: 16 residues. Germline CDR1 SGHNT, CDR2 YYREEE (reference sequence). Trimming at V came to 4 bases and at J to 4 bases, leaving 7 bases not matched to a gene. Here the CDR3 reads CASSGAGTGGGNTIYF. The CDR3 nucleotides read TGTGCCAGCAGCGGGGCCGGGACAGGGGGAGGAAACACCATATATTTT. The full variable domain, rest sourced from reference TRBV5-4 and TRBJ1-3, is ETGVTQSPTHLIKTRGQQVTLRCSSQSGHNTVSWYQQALGQGPQFIFQYYREEENGRGNFPPRFSGLQFPNYSSELNVNALELDDSALYLCASSGAGTGGGNTIYFGEGSWLTVV.

The V and J genes are TRBV19 and TRBJ2-4, with TRBD1 matching over 8 bases. The junction had 3 bases not matched to a gene; V was cut back by 5 bases and J by 6 bases. The germline V gene has CDR1 LNHDA and CDR2 SQIVND (reference sequence). The CDR3 has 13 residues. The CDR3 nucleotides read TGTGCCAGTAGTTCACAGGGGGGAAACATTCAGTACTTC. It codes for CASSSQGGNIQYF.

This chain uses TRBV12-1 with TRBJ1-2; TRBD1, the D gene given by the table, was not confirmed from the DNA. TRBV12-1 is a recognized pseudogene. The CDR3 has 12 residues. CDR3 nucleotides: TGTGCCAGCAGCCCCGACCAGGGTGGCTACACCTTC. This translates into CASSPDQGGYTF.

V and J are TRBV29-1 and TRBJ1-2; 9 bases align to TRBD1. The CDR3 length is 13 residues. The ends lost 3 bases at V and 4 bases at J; junction bases unmatched: 3. CDR1 is SQVTM, CDR2 ANQGSEA, per germline. The CDR3 spells CSVEGQGGYGYTF. CDR3 DNA: TGCAGCGTTGAGGGACAGGGTGGCTATGGCTACACCTTC.

This chain joins TRBV6-5 and TRBJ1-3; D might be TRBD1 (6 bases). Germline CDR1 and CDR2: MNHEY and SVGAGI. This CDR3 has 13 residues. V was shortened by 8 bases and J by 2 bases, with 10 bases between the two germline ends. The CDR3 sequence: CASGQFPGNTIYF. CDR3 coding DNA: TGTGCCAGCGGACAGTTCCCTGGAAACACCATATATTTT.

This clone has a handful of counts. V usage is TRBV5-1 and J usage is TRBJ2-5; 12 bases match TRBD1. CDR1 and CDR2 from the germline V gene are SGHRS and YFSETQ. The CDR3 has 15 residues. The J segment lost 5 bases and the V segment lost 6 bases, leaving 8 bases of the junction unmatched. The CDR3 DNA sequence: TGCGCCAGCAACCAGGGACAGGGGGCGGTTGAGACCCAGTACTTC. This translates into CASNQGQGAVETQYF.